The 17 T cell receptor beta chains below come from one sample, sequenced in a study of CD8+CD57+ T cells in acquired aplastic anemia (dated by TCRdb to between 2017 and 2018). Sequenced on an Illumina HiSeq 2000. TCR beta VDJ combination and CDR3 sequence profiling used genomic DNA as the template. TCRdb cleaned the public reads at Q25 with fastp, built clones with MiXCR and kept in-frame beta chains. One record per CDR3 amino acid sequence lists the most common genes and DNA. The sample yields about 170,000 distinct CDR3 sequences; just under 45% were counted once. The top ten clones comprise 1.1% of the sample. The sequencing sample was made of sorted CD4+, CD8+, or CD8+CD57+ T cells (not recorded which) from PBMCs. These TCRs come from a human donor in good health.

This chain connects TRBV10-3 to TRBJ2-7, with 9 bases matching TRBD1. After removal of 5 bases from V and 2 bases from J, the junction contained 4 bases not matched to a gene. The germline gives CDR1 ENHRY, CDR2 SYGVKD. This CDR3 is 14 amino acids long. For the CDR3, the DNA is TGTGCCATCAGTTCCCGGGACAGGGCCTACGAGCAGTACTTC. Protein sequence: CAISSRDRAYEQYF.

The chain employs TRBV20-1 and TRBJ1-2; perhaps TRBD1 as D (5 bases). CDR3 size: 13 residues. V was clipped by 4 bases and J by 6 bases, with 15 bases between them. From germline, CDR1 is DFQATT and CDR2 SNEGSKA (reference sequence). The CDR3 nucleotides are TGCAGTGCTATCCCAGGGCTAAGGAATGGCTACACCTTC. This sequence encodes CSAIPGLRNGYTF.

The J gene is TRBJ2-7, the V gene TRBV24-1, with a weak D call TRBD1 (5 bases). The CDR3 runs to 13 residues. The V end was cut by 4 bases, the J end by 7 bases, with 13 bases between. Germline V gene lookup returns CDR1 KGHDR and CDR2 SFDVKD. This CDR3 is CATSEQPGSEQYF. The CDR3 nucleotides read TGTGCCACCAGTGAACAACCAGGGTCAGAGCAGTACTTC.

The J gene is TRBJ1-1, the V gene TRBV20-1, with D perhaps TRBD1 (5 bases). V dropped 2 bases and J dropped 0 bases, with 10 bases sitting between them. The CDR3 has 14 residues. Germline V CDR1 and CDR2: DFQATT, SNEGSKA (reference sequence). The CDR3: CSARPGHVNTEAFF. The CDR3 coding sequence is TGCAGTGCTAGACCTGGACACGTGAACACTGAAGCTTTCTTT.

The chain joins TRBV7-2 to TRBJ1-2; D is perhaps TRBD1 (6 bases). This CDR3 is built from 15 residues. Deletions cut 1 base from V and 2 bases from J, with 11 bases between. Germline assignment: CDR1 SGHTA and CDR2 FQGNSA. In nucleotides, the CDR3 is TGTGCCAGCAGCTTAGTTGGACAGCCAAACTATGGCTACACCTTC. Its protein product is CASSLVGQPNYGYTF.

At least ten counts were recorded for this clonotype. The chain is built from TRBV4-3 and TRBJ1-2; the D gene is possibly TRBD1 (5 bases). The CDR3 runs 13 residues. From germline, CDR1 is LGHNA and CDR2 YSLEER. V was shortened by 1 base and J by 7 bases, with 10 bases between the two germline ends. The CDR3 protein is CASSQGQRGGYTF. CDR3 nucleotides: TGCGCCAGCAGCCAAGGACAGAGAGGTGGCTACACCTTC.

This clonotype was detected many times. An end of the junction differs from the germline gene, which may be a read error. J is TRBJ2-7 and V is TRBV12-3 or TRBV12-4, with D hard to call. CDR3 length: 15 residues. Here the CDR3 reads CASSPGTTSSYGQYF. The CDR3 DNA follows: TGTGCCAGCAGCCCCGGAACGACATCCTCCTACGGGCAGTACTTC.

At least ten counts were recorded for this clonotype. The V gene is TRBV20-1, the J gene TRBJ2-7, with TRBD2 as a possible D gene (5 bases). This CDR3 has 14 amino acids. V lost 0 bases and J lost 3, with 12 bases in between. The germline V gene has CDR1 DFQATT and CDR2 SNEGSKA (reference sequence). CDR3 sequence (DNA): TGCAGTGCTAGAGATTGGACGGGAAGCTACGAGCAGTACTTC. Translation: CSARDWTGSYEQYF.

Concerning this clonotype itself: A much larger clone differs from this one at a single base, so this may be a read error. The rearrangement uses TRBV6-1 and TRBJ2-5; 8 bases agree with TRBD2. Trimming took 7 bases from V and 9 from J; bases not matched to a gene: 19. The CDR3 runs 16 residues. Germline CDR1 is MNHNS and CDR2 is SASEGT. Here the CDR3 reads CASIPGTGGGQVAQYF. The CDR3 nucleotides read TGTGCCAGCATCCCTGGGACTGGCGGGGGGCAAGTGGCCCAGTACTTC.

This sequence joins TRBV20-1 and TRBJ2-3; TRBD2 aligns across 8 bases. Trimming took 2 bases from V and 4 from J; bases not matched to a gene: 17. Germline V lookup: CDR1 DFQATT, CDR2 SNEGSKA (reference sequence). The CDR3 length is 18 residues. The CDR3 nucleotides are TGCAGTGCTAGAATCCATTCCTGGGCGGGAGGAGGCGCAGATACGCAGTATTTT. Translation: CSARIHSWAGGGADTQYF.

About this clonotype itself: This sequence may be a read error, since a much larger clone differs from it by one base. The genes are TRBV6-5 and TRBJ1-6; possible D gene TRBD1, 6 bases. Per the germline V gene, CDR1 is MNHEY and CDR2 is SVGAGI. The CDR3 runs 17 residues. DNA for the CDR3: TGTGCCATCAGTTACTCGAGGGGGGGGTCCTATAATTCACCCCTCCACTTT. It codes for CAISYSRGGSYNSPLHF.

At least ten counts were recorded for this clonotype. V gene TRBV20-1 combines with J gene TRBJ2-7, with 7 bases matching TRBD1. The CDR3 contains 15 residues. Germline CDR1 and CDR2: DFQATT and SNEGSKA (reference sequence). J gave up 2 bases and V 1 base, and 8 bases lay outside the gene matches. The CDR3 DNA follows: TGCAGTGCTAGAGCCGGGACAGTGCTAACCTACGAGCAGTACTTC. The encoded protein is CSARAGTVLTYEQYF.

The rearrangement links TRBV2 to TRBJ2-7; D remains ambiguous. From germline, CDR1 is SNHLY and CDR2 FYNNEI. Between the trimmed V and J ends, which lost 0 bases and 2 bases, there was a span of 11 bases. The CDR3 is made up of 15 amino acids. The CDR3 sequence: CASSEASGVTYEQYF. CDR3 nucleotide sequence: TGTGCCAGCAGTGAAGCGTCAGGAGTTACCTACGAGCAGTACTTC.

The rearrangement links TRBV5-6 to TRBJ2-5, with D possibly matching TRBD2 (6 bases). CDR1 is SGHDT and CDR2 is YYEEEE in the germline V gene. The V end was cut by 1 base, the J end by 5 bases, with 12 bases between. This CDR3 comprises 14 residues. The CDR3 sequence: CASSLTSFPETQYF. The DNA for the CDR3 is TGTGCCAGCAGCTTGACTAGCTTCCCGGAGACCCAGTACTTC.

Ten or more counts support this clonotype. The CDR3 DNA reads as TGTGCCAGCACCCCAACTAGCGGGGGGGAATATGAGCAGTTCTTC. It yields the protein CASTPTSGGEYEQFF. The chain links TRBV9 to TRBJ2-1, with 13 bases matching TRBD2. This CDR3 is 15 amino acids long. J lost 8 bases, V lost 6 bases, and 8 bases had no gene match. From germline, CDR1 is SGDLS and CDR2 YYNGEE. Looking up the rest from reference TRBV9 and TRBJ2-1 gives the full variable domain: DSGVTQTPKHLITATGQRVTLRCSPRSGDLSVYWYQQSLDQGLQFLIQYYNGEERAKGNILERFSAQQFPDLHSELNLSSLELGDSALYFCASTPTSGGEYEQFFGPGTRLTVL.

This clonotype was picked up a small number of times. This rearrangement joins TRBV24-1 to TRBJ2-5, with D perhaps matching TRBD1 or TRBD2 (5 bases each). This CDR3 contains 16 residues. V was trimmed by 2 bases and J by 2 bases, leaving 14 bases between them. Germline CDR1 is KGHDR and CDR2 is SFDVKD. CDR3 sequence reads: CATSDSQPGTQETQYF. In DNA form, the CDR3 reads TGTGCCACCAGTGATTCCCAGCCTGGGACGCAAGAGACCCAGTACTTC.

Concerning this clonotype itself: The junction differs from germline at one of its ends, possibly a read error. The chain has TRBV28 and TRBJ1-1; D gene ambiguous. Per the germline V gene, CDR1 is MDHEN and CDR2 is SYDVKM. The CDR3 covers 12 residues. The CDR3 bases are TGTGCCAGCGGTTTATCTGGGACTGAAGCTTTCTTT. It yields the protein CASGLSGTEAFF.